Each of the 15 T cell receptor beta chains below was sequenced from the same sample in a study of PD-1 blockade in classical Hodgkin lymphoma. Time point: cycle 4 day 1 (C4D1), after six to seven weeks of nivolumab. Each patient's relapse followed autologous stem cell transplantation, and brentuximab vedotin exposure varied. Negative selection with magnetic separation was used to purify CD4+ T cells from thawed PBMCs. Clones were sequenced by immunoSEQ multiplex PCR, and TCRdb holds only the in-frame ones, with some missing. The table includes 25,000 to 30,000 clones, 70% to 90% detected once. Sequenced material: CD4+ T cells from blood, taken before the fourth cycle of nivolumab. These receptor sequences come from a human donor with classical Hodgkin lymphoma.

The V and J genes are TRBV6-6 and TRBJ1-5, with D possibly being TRBD1 (6 bases). Trimming took 8 bases from V and 1 from J, leaving 9 bases between them. The CDR3 totals 13 residues. Germline values: CDR1 MNHNY, CDR2 SVGAGI (reference sequence). For the CDR3, the DNA is TGTGCCAGCTCAGGGGCGAGCAATCAGCCCCAGCATTTT. Translating gives CASSGASNQPQHF.

The V call is TRBV28, the J call TRBJ1-2; D unresolved. Germline values: CDR1 MDHEN, CDR2 SYDVKM. This CDR3 comprises 11 residues. The V end lost 3 bases, the J end lost 8 bases, and 7 bases lay between the germline ends. Here the CDR3 DNA reads TGTGCCAGCAGTTTTGGATGGGGCTACACCTTC. Protein sequence: CASSFGWGYTF.

The chain combines TRBV7-9 with TRBJ2-5, with D perhaps given as TRBD1 or TRBD2 (5 bases each). V lost 6 bases and J 1 base, leaving 12 bases between the germline ends. CDR3 length: 14 amino acids. Germline-derived CDR1 and CDR2 are SEHNR and FQNEAQ (reference sequence). The CDR3 sequence: CASSIGGGQETQYF. Written as DNA, the CDR3 is TGTGCCAGCAGTATCGGTGGGGGCCAAGAGACCCAGTACTTC.

This clone was found a few times. The chain is built from TRBV7-2 and TRBJ1-2; TRBD1 aligns across 11 bases. J was trimmed by 5 bases and V by 2 bases; bases with no gene match: 7. The CDR3 contains 16 residues. From germline, CDR1 is SGHTA and CDR2 FQGNSA. CDR3 loop: CASSLRDRGKGYGYTF. The CDR3 bases are TGTGCCAGCAGCTTACGGGACAGGGGGAAAGGGTATGGCTACACCTTC. Using reference TRBV7-2 and TRBJ1-2 for the parts outside the CDR3, the full variable domain is GAGVSQSPSNKVTEKGKDVELRCDPISGHTALYWYRQSLGQGLEFLIYFQGNSAPDKSGLPSDRFSAERTGGSVSTLTIQRTQQEDSAVYLCASSLRDRGKGYGYTFGSGTRLTVV.

V is TRBV18 and J is TRBJ2-2, with D hard to call. V was pared by 3 bases and J by 6 bases, with 5 bases between. Germline V CDR1 and CDR2: KGHSH, LQKENI. This CDR3 is 12 amino acids long. CDR3 in DNA: TGTGCCAGCTCACCTGCTTCCGGGGAGCTGTTTTTT. Translation: CASSPASGELFF.

This sequence joins TRBV5-1 and TRBJ2-1, with 7 bases fitting TRBD2. CDR1 and CDR2 (germline): SGHRS, YFSETQ. The CDR3 runs to 15 residues. V gave up 4 bases and J gave up 5 bases; unmatched junction bases: 9. This chain's CDR3 is CASSAGTTPNNEQFF. In nucleotides, the CDR3 is TGCGCCAGCAGCGCGGGGACTACCCCAAACAATGAGCAGTTCTTC. Based on the CDR3 plus reference TRBV5-1 and TRBJ2-1, the full variable domain is KAGVTQTPRYLIKTRGQQVTLSCSPISGHRSVSWYQQTPGQGLQFLFEYFSETQRNKGNFPGRFSGRQFSNSRSEMNVSTLELGDSALYLCASSAGTTPNNEQFFGPGTRLTVL.

J is TRBJ1-1 and V is TRBV7-8; D uncertain. Trimming removed 5 bases from V and 10 bases from J, with 14 bases in between. Germline V gene lookup returns CDR1 SGHVS and CDR2 FQNEAQ. This CDR3 has 12 amino acids. CDR3 sequence: CASSRDALGAFF. The CDR3 bases are TGTGCCAGCAGCCGGGATGCTTTAGGAGCTTTCTTT.

This clone was detected once. This chain uses TRBV7-9 with TRBJ2-5, with D uncertain. V shed 0 bases and J shed 4 bases, with 12 bases lying between them. Germline CDR1 SEHNR, CDR2 FQNEAQ (reference sequence). This CDR3 contains 15 residues. The CDR3 here is CASSLAGFPGETQYF. The CDR3 DNA sequence: TGTGCCAGCAGCTTAGCTGGGTTCCCGGGAGAGACCCAGTACTTC. The full variable domain, with the rest looked up from reference TRBV7-9 and TRBJ2-5, is DTGVSQNPRHKITKRGQNVTFRCDPISEHNRLYWYRQTLGQGPEFLTYFQNEAQLEKSRLLSDRFSAERPKGSFSTLEIQRTEQGDSAMYLCASSLAGFPGETQYFGPGTRLLVL.

The chain recombines TRBV5-1 with TRBJ1-2, with unresolved D. The CDR3 is made up of 16 amino acids. The V gene lost 4 bases and the J gene lost 8 bases, with 24 bases spanning the gap. Germline lookup yields CDR1 SGHRS and CDR2 YFSETQ. In DNA form, the CDR3 reads TGCGCCAGCAGCCCAACCGGTAGGCTCGGGGAACACGGCTACACCTTC. Translating gives CASSPTGRLGEHGYTF.

The sample holds a few counts of this clone. This chain joins TRBV30 and TRBJ1-2; TRBD1 agrees at 11 bases. Germline V CDR1 and CDR2: GTSNPN, SVGIG (reference sequence). The CDR3 runs to 14 residues. Unmatched junction bases numbered 4, after V lost 2 bases and J lost 5 bases. This CDR3 is CAWSLGQGAYGYTF. In DNA form, the CDR3 reads TGTGCCTGGAGTCTAGGACAGGGGGCTTATGGCTACACCTTC.

This chain joins TRBV5-1 and TRBJ2-3; 9 bases line up with TRBD1. CDR3 length: 16 residues. Looked up from germline, CDR1 is SGHRS and CDR2 is YFSETQ. V lost 6 bases, J lost 2 bases, and 10 bases stayed unmatched. The CDR3 DNA follows: TGCGCCAGCAAGGAGGGCGACAGGGGGATCACAGATACGCAGTATTTT. Residues: CASKEGDRGITDTQYF.

The CDR3 DNA is TGTGCCAGCAGCTTCCTCGCTTGGGGACAGGCCTCCGAGCAGTACTTC. Translating gives CASSFLAWGQASEQYF. J is TRBJ2-7 and V is TRBV13; 8 positions match TRBD1. CDR3 size: 16 residues. Germline trimming cut 3 bases from V and 6 bases from J; bases unmatched to any gene: 13. Germline CDR1 is PRHDT and CDR2 is FYEKMQ (reference sequence). Variable domain in full (rest from reference TRBV13 and TRBJ2-7): AAGVIQSPRHLIKEKRETATLKCYPIPRHDTVYWYQQGPGQDPQFLISFYEKMQSDKGSIPDRFSAQQFSDYHSELNMSSLELGDSALYFCASSFLAWGQASEQYFGPGTRLTVT.

The chain uses TRBV5-1 and TRBJ1-3; D unclear. The CDR3 has 15 residues. The V end lost 7 bases, the J end lost 2 bases, and 16 bases lay between the germline ends. Germline-derived CDR1 and CDR2 are SGHRS and YFSETQ. This chain's CDR3 is CASCPRRVAGNTIYF. CDR3 coding DNA: TGCGCCAGCTGCCCTAGGAGGGTCGCTGGAAACACCATATATTTT.

J is TRBJ2-5 and V is TRBV18; 10 nucleotides line up with TRBD2. The CDR3 has 16 residues. Germline V lookup: CDR1 KGHSH, CDR2 LQKENI. After removal of 3 bases from V and 0 bases from J, the junction contained 4 bases not matched to a gene. DNA of the CDR3: TGTGCCAGCTCACCGTTACTAGCGGGGTACCAAGAGACCCAGTACTTC. Protein: CASSPLLAGYQETQYF.

CDR3 nucleotides: TGTGCCAGCTCACCCTCGGCAACTAATGAAAAACTGTTTTTT. Amino acid sequence: CASSPSATNEKLFF. The J gene is TRBJ1-4, the V gene TRBV18, with D unclear. Germline V gene sequence: CDR1 KGHSH, CDR2 LQKENI. The CDR3 runs to 14 residues. V lost 3 bases and J 0 bases, leaving 5 bases between the germline ends.